Each of the 2 T cell receptor beta chains below was sequenced from the same sample in a study of cytomegalovirus exposure and HLA in healthy donors. PCR involved 60 Vbeta and 13 Jbeta primers. TCRdb's table, derived via immunoSEQ multiplex PCR, lists solely in-frame clones and lacks some. This repertoire shows under 200,000 clones, approximately 62% found once; its top ten account for less than 1.5%. The sample taken for sequencing was PBMCs. Source of these receptors: a man aged 50 to 59 in good health and CMV-seronegative.

This clone was recorded a few times. The V and J genes are TRBV2 and TRBJ1-5; tentative D call: TRBD1 (6 bases). The CDR3 has 15 residues. Between the trimmed V and J ends, which lost 7 bases and 1 base, there was a span of 14 bases. CDR1 and CDR2 (germline): SNHLY, FYNNEI. CDR3 region: CASTIGQLSNQPQHF. CDR3 in DNA: TGTGCCAGCACGATCGGACAGTTAAGCAATCAGCCCCAGCATTTT.

The chain carries TRBV7-8 and TRBJ2-1; no definite D call. Germline-derived CDR1 and CDR2 are SGHVS and FQNEAQ. V lost 1 base and J lost 0, with 4 bases in between. The length of the CDR3 is 14 residues. The CDR3 DNA sequence: TGTGCCAGCAGCTTAGGGAGCTCCTACAATGAGCAGTTCTTC. As protein: CASSLGSSYNEQFF.